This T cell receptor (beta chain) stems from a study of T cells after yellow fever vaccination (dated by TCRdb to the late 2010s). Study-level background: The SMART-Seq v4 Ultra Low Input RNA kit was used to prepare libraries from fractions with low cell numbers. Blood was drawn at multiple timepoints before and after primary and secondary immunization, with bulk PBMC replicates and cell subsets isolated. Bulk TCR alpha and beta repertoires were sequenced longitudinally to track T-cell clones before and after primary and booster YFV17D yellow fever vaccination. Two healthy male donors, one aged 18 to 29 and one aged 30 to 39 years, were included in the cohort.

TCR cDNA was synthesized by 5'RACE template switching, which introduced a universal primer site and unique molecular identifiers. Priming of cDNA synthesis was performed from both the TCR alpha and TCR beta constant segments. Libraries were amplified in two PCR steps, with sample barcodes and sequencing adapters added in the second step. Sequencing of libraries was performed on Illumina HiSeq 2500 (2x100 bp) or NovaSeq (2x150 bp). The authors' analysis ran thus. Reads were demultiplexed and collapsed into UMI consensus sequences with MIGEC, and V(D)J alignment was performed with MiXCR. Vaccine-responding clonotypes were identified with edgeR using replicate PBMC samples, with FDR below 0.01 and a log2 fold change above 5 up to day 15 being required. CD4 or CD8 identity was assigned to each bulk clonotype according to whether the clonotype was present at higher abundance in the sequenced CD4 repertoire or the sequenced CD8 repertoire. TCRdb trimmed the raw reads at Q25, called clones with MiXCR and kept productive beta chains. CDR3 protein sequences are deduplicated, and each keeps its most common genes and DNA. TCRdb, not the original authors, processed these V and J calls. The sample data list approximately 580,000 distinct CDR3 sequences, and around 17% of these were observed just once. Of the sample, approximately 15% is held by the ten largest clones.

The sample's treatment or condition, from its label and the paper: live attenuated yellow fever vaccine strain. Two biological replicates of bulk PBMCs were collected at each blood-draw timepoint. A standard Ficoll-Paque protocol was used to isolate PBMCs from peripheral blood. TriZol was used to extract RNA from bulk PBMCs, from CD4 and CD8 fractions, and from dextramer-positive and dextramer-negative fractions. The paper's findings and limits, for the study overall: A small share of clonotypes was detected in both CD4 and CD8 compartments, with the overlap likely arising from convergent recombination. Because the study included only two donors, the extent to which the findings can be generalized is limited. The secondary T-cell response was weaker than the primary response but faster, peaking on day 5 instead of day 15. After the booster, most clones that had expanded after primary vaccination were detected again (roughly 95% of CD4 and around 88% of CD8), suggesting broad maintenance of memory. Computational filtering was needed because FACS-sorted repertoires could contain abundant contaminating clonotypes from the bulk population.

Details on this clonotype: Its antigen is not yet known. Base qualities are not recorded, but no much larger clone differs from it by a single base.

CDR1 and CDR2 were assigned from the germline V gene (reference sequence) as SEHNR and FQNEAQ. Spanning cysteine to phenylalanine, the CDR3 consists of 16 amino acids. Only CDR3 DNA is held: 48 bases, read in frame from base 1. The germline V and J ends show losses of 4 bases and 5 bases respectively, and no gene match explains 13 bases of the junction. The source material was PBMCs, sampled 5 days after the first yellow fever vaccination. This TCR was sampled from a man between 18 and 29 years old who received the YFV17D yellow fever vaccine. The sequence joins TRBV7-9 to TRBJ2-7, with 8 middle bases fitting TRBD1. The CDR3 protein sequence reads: CASSSGRRTGLNEQYF. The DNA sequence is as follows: TGTGCCAGCAGCTCGGGCCGCAGGACAGGGCTCAACGAGCAGTACTTC.